The 8 T cell receptor beta chains reported below all come from one sample, sequenced in a study of blood T cell repertoires in COVID-19 (TCRdb year 2020). Libraries were made using the immunoSEQ multiplex PCR assay. Held by TCRdb, this immuneACCESS table contains in-frame sequences only and omits some clones. Under half of the omission traces to an unresolved V gene where checked; the cause of the rest is unknown. For this sample there are a few hundred thousand clones; approximately 88% appear just once. The ten largest make up 5% to 7.5% of the sample. Sequenced material: peripheral blood. The receptors were gathered from a man in his late teens or twenties who had recovered from COVID-19.

CDR3 sequence: CASGGGELFF. The CDR3, as DNA: TGTGCCAGCGGCGGCGGGGAGCTGTTTTTT. The rearrangement links TRBV6-5 to TRBJ2-2, with unresolved D. Germline-derived CDR1 and CDR2 are MNHEY and SVGAGI. V was trimmed by 8 bases and J by 7 bases, leaving 5 bases between them. The CDR3 runs to 10 residues.

The V call is TRBV4-1, the J call TRBJ1-4; 7 nucleotides line up with TRBD1. CDR3 length: 15 residues. Losses at the gene ends were 4 bases for V and 6 bases for J; bases not matched to a gene: 8. The germline CDR1 and CDR2 sequences are MGHRA and YSYEKL. The CDR3 nucleotides are TGCGCCAGCAGCCGATCCGGGACAGTCTATGAAAAACTGTTTTTT. Residues: CASSRSGTVYEKLFF.

The rearrangement uses TRBV5-1 and TRBJ2-5, with D possibly TRBD2 on 5 matching bases. Per germline, CDR1 SGHRS and CDR2 YFSETQ. The CDR3 has 14 amino acids. V shed 0 bases and J shed 2 bases, with 8 bases lying between them. Written as DNA, the CDR3 is TGCGCCAGCAGCTTGGATCGGACTCAAGAGACCCAGTACTTC. Protein sequence: CASSLDRTQETQYF.

The CDR3 DNA reads TGTGCCAGCAGCCTAGCGGCGGGACAGGGGTGGACCGGGGAGCTGTTTTTT. Its protein product is CASSLAAGQGWTGELFF. The rearrangement links TRBV7-3 to TRBJ2-2; 10 bases agree with TRBD1. In germline, CDR1 is SGHTA, CDR2 FQGTGA. After removal of 5 bases from V and 5 bases from J, the junction contained 11 bases not matched to a gene. This CDR3 comprises 17 residues.

In its sample, this clone was seen once. V usage is TRBV7-8 and J usage is TRBJ1-2; tentatively, D is TRBD1 (5 bases). Germline values: CDR1 SGHVS, CDR2 FQNEAQ. The germline V and J ends were trimmed by 1 base and 7 bases, with 13 bases remaining between them. This CDR3 is 14 amino acids long. CDR3: CASSLVQGSGGYTF. CDR3 nucleotides: TGTGCCAGCAGCTTAGTTCAGGGTAGTGGTGGCTACACCTTC.

The chain employs TRBV5-6 and TRBJ1-2, with a tentative D call TRBD1 (5 bases). V shed 2 bases and J shed 0 bases, with 14 bases lying between them. CDR3 length: 16 amino acids. Per the germline V gene, CDR1 is SGHDT and CDR2 is YYEEEE. The CDR3 DNA reads TGTGCCAGCAGCTTTTCGGGGGTATTAGCTAACTATGGCTACACCTTC. Amino acids: CASSFSGVLANYGYTF.

V and J are TRBV27 and TRBJ2-3; D is unresolved. The germline V gene has CDR1 MNHEY and CDR2 SMNVEV (reference sequence). The CDR3 is 16 amino acids. The V and J ends lost 3 bases and 0 bases respectively, with 13 bases between them. The CDR3 region is CASSFLSELSTDTQYF. As DNA, the CDR3 is TGTGCCAGCAGTTTCCTCAGCGAGCTTAGCACAGATACGCAGTATTTT.

The gene calls are TRBV4-1 and TRBJ2-3, with TRBD2 as a possible D gene (7 bases). Germline CDR1 and CDR2: MGHRA and YSYEKL. The CDR3 totals 16 residues. Trimming stripped 1 base from V and 4 bases from J, with 15 bases between. The CDR3 nucleotides are TGCGCCAGCAGCCAAGTTTATGAGGGGGGGCCAGATACGCAGTATTTT. Translation: CASSQVYEGGPDTQYF.